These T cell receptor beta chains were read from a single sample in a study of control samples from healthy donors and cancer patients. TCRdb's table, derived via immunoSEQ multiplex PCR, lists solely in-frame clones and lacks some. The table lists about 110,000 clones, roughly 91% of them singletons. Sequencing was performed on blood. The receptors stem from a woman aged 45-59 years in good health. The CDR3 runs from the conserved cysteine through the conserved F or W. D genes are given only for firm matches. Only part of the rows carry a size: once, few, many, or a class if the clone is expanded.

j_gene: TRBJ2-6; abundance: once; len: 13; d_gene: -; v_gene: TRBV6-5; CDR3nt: TGTGCCACCCGTCTTCTTGGGGCCAACGTCCTGACTTTC; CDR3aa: CATRLLGANVLTF
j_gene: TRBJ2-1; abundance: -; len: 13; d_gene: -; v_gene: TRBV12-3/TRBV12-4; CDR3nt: TGTGCCAGTATCGGGGCCGCCTACAATGAGCAGTTCTTC; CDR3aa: CASIGAAYNEQFF
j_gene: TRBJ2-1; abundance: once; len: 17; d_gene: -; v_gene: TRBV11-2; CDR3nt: TGTGCCAGCAGCTTACCTACAGGGCTCCCAAGGAGCAATGAGCAGTTCTTC; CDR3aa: CASSLPTGLPRSNEQFF
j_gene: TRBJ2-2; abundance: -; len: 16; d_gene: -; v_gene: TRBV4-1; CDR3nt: TGCGCCAGATCGGCTCCAGCGGGCATTAATGCCGGGGAGCTGTTTTTT; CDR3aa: CARSAPAGINAGELFF
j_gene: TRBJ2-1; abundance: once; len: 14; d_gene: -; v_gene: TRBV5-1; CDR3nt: TGCGCCAGCAGCTTGGGACAATTCTACAATGAGCAGTTCTTC; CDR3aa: CASSLGQFYNEQFF
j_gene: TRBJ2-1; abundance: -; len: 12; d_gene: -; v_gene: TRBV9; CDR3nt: TGTGCCAGCAGCGTCACCGGACGACAGCAGTTCTTC; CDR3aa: CASSVTGRQQFF
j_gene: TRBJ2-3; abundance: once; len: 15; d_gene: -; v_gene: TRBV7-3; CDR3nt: TGTGCCAGCAGCTTAGGGGGTACAGGGACGGATACGCAGTATTTT; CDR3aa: CASSLGGTGTDTQYF
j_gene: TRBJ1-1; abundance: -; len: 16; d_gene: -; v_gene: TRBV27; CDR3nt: TGTGCCAGCAGTAGCCACACTCCTCATGAGAACACTGAAGCTTTCTTT; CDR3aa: CASSSHTPHENTEAFF
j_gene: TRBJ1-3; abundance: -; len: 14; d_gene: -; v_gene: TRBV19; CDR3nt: TGTGCCAGTAAGACAGGTAGCTCTGGAAACACCATATATTTT; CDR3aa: CASKTGSSGNTIYF
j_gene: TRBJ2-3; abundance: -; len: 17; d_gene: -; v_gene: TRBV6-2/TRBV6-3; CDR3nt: TGTGCCAGCAGCCCACCGAGGGGGAGGGCCTTTCGGGATACGCAGTATTTT; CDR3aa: CASSPPRGRAFRDTQYF
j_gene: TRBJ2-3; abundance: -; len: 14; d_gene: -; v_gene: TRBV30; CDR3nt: TGTGCCTGGGGGGCGGAGGGGCGCACAGATACGCAGTATTTT; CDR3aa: CAWGAEGRTDTQYF
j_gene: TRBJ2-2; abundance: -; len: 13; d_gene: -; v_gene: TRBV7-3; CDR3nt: TGTGCCAGCTCTGGGGTAGTCGCCGGGGAGCTGTTTTTT; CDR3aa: CASSGVVAGELFF
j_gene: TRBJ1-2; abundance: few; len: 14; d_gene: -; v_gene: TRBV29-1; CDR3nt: TGCAGCGTTGAAGCCCCACAGCGGAGCTATGGCTACACCTTC; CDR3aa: CSVEAPQRSYGYTF
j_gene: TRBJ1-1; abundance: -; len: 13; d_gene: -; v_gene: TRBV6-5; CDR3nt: TGTGCCAGCAGTTCTTTAAACCCTGACCAGGCTTTCTTT; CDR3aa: CASSSLNPDQAFF
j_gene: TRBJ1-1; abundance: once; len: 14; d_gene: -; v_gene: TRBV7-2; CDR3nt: TGTGCCAGCAGCTTAGCAGGGATGAACACTGAAGCTTTCTTT; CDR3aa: CASSLAGMNTEAFF
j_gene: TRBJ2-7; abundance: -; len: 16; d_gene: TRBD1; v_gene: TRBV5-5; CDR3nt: TGTGCCAGCAGCTCTCGACCCGGGACAGCCTCCTACGAGCAGTACTTC; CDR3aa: CASSSRPGTASYEQYF
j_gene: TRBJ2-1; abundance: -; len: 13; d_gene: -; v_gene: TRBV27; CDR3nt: TGTGCCAGCGGGTTGCCCGCCCTCAATGAGCAGTTCTTC; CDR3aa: CASGLPALNEQFF
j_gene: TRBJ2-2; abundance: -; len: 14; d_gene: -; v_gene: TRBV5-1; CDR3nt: TGCGCCAGCGCCAGGGGCGATCACACCGGGGAGCTGTTTTTT; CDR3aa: CASARGDHTGELFF
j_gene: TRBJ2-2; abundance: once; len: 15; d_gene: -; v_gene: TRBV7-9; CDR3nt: TGTGCCAGCAGCTTGCCTCACGCGCTCACCGGGGAGCTGTTTTTT; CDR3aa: CASSLPHALTGELFF
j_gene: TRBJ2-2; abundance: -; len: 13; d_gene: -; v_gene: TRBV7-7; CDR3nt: TGTGCCAGCAGCTCGGGGACCACCGGGGAGCTGTTTTTT; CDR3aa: CASSSGTTGELFF
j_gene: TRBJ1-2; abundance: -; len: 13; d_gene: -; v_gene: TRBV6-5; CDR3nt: TGTGCCAGCAGACTAACAGCTAACTATGGCTACACCTTC; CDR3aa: CASRLTANYGYTF
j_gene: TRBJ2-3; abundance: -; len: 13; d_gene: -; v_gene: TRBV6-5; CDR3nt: TGTGCCAGCAGTTACGTTTTGTTCGATACGCAGTATTTT; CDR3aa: CASSYVLFDTQYF
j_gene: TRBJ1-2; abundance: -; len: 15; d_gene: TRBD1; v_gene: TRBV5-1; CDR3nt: TGCGCCAGCAGCGCCCAGACAGGGAATAACTATGGCTACACCTTC; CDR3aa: CASSAQTGNNYGYTF
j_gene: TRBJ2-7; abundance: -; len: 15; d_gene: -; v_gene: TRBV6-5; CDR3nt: TGTGCCAGCAGTCCCAGCCCCCACAAGAACTACGAGCAGTACTTC; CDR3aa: CASSPSPHKNYEQYF
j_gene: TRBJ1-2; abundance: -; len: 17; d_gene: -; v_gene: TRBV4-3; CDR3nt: TGCGCCAGCAGCCAAGAAGCGTCGGGACCAACATTTGGGGGCTACACCTTC; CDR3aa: CASSQEASGPTFGGYTF
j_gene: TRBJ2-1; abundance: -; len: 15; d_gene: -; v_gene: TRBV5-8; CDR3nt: TGTGCCAGCAGCCGAAGACTGGCCTCCTACAATGAGCAGTTCTTC; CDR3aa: CASSRRLASYNEQFF
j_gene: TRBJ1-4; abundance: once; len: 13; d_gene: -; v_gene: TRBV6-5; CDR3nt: -; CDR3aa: CASSYFGEGKLFF
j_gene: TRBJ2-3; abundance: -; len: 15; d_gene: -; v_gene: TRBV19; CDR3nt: TGTGCCAGTAGTCTATCTTTTGTACCCACAGATACGCAGTATTTT; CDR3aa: CASSLSFVPTDTQYF
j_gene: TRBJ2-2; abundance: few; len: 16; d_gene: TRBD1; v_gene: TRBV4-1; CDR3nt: TGCGCCAGCAGCGCCGGACAGGTAGACGACACCGGGGAGCTGTTTTTT; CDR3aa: CASSAGQVDDTGELFF
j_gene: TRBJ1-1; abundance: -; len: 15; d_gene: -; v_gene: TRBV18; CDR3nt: TGTGCCAGCTCACCTGCGCGGGGTAGCAACACTGAAGCTTTCTTT; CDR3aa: CASSPARGSNTEAFF
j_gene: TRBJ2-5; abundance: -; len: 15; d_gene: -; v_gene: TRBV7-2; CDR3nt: TGTGCCAGCAGCCCACCCGCGGGGTTGGGGGAGACCCAGTACTTC; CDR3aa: CASSPPAGLGETQYF